Listed below are T cell receptor beta chains from one sample, sequenced in a study of control samples from healthy donors and cancer patients. The assay was immunoSEQ multiplex PCR, and TCRdb's table has in-frame clones only and misses some. The table lists just under 100,000 clones, 85% to 95% of them singletons, with around 8.2% in the top ten. Sequencing was performed on blood. The receptor source for this set is a man between 18 and 29 years old in good health. Each CDR3 is given with its conserved first and last residue. The order of the fields is clone size, V gene, J gene, D gene, CDR3 protein, CDR3 DNA. A D gene is named only where the DNA matches it firmly. Clone size is shown for a subset of rows, as once, few, many or a class of expanded clone.

size: .
V: TRBV3-1/TRBV3-2
J: TRBJ1-2
D: .
CDR3: CASSQRGDYGYTF
DNA: TGTGCCAGCAGCCAGAGGGGTGACTATGGCTACACCTTC

size: .
V: TRBV18
J: TRBJ2-7
D: TRBD1
CDR3: CASSSSGAPGQVSYEQYF
DNA: TGTGCCAGCTCCTCGTCTGGCGCCCCGGGACAGGTTTCCTACGAGCAGTACTTC

size: .
V: TRBV6-5
J: TRBJ2-1
D: .
CDR3: CASSHDPTSPNEQFF
DNA: TGTGCCAGCAGCCATGACCCCACTAGCCCCAATGAGCAGTTCTTC

size: .
V: TRBV19
J: TRBJ2-6
D: .
CDR3: CASIKQGAGANVLTF
DNA: TGTGCCAGTATCAAGCAGGGAGCTGGGGCCAACGTCCTGACTTTC

size: .
V: TRBV4-3
J: TRBJ2-7
D: .
CDR3: CASSQAFGEQYF
DNA: TGCGCCAGCAGCCAAGCTTTCGGCGAGCAGTACTTC

size: .
V: TRBV7-6
J: TRBJ1-5
D: TRBD1
CDR3: CASSLEAPGTGGIYSNQPQHF
DNA: TGTGCCAGCAGCTTAGAGGCCCCCGGCACAGGGGGCATTTATAGCAATCAGCCCCAGCATTTT

size: .
V: TRBV6-5
J: TRBJ2-6
D: .
CDR3: CASSSYGGTGANVLTF
DNA: TGTGCCAGCAGTTCGTATGGGGGTACGGGGGCCAACGTCCTGACTTTC

size: .
V: TRBV4-1
J: TRBJ1-1
D: TRBD1
CDR3: CASSHPLRTGGAYDTEAFF
DNA: TGCGCCAGCAGCCATCCCTTAAGGACAGGGGGCGCTTATGACACTGAAGCTTTCTTT

size: .
V: TRBV27
J: TRBJ1-5
D: .
CDR3: CASSLYRGNQPQHF
DNA: TGTGCCAGCAGTTTATATCGGGGCAATCAGCCCCAGCATTTT

size: .
V: TRBV2
J: TRBJ1-1
D: TRBD1
CDR3: CASSVDRGRAFF
DNA: TGTGCCAGCAGTGTTGACAGGGGTAGGGCTTTCTTT

size: .
V: TRBV12-3/TRBV12-4
J: TRBJ2-7
D: .
CDR3: CASSLRAYEQYF
DNA: TGTGCCAGCAGTCTTCGCGCCTACGAGCAGTACTTC

size: once
V: TRBV3-1/TRBV3-2
J: TRBJ2-1
D: .
CDR3: CASSQEVLGEQFF
DNA: TGTGCCAGCAGCCAAGAAGTCCTTGGGGAGCAGTTCTTC

size: .
V: TRBV5-1
J: TRBJ1-1
D: .
CDR3: CASSFKGTEAFF
DNA: TGCGCCAGCAGCTTTAAAGGGACTGAAGCTTTCTTT

size: .
V: TRBV5-4
J: TRBJ2-7
D: TRBD1
CDR3: CASSLVAGGDEQYF
DNA: TGTGCCAGCAGCTTGGTGGCAGGGGGCGACGAGCAGTACTTC

size: .
V: TRBV9
J: TRBJ2-1
D: TRBD2
CDR3: CASSTLAGEDNEQFF
DNA: TGTGCCAGCAGCACACTAGCGGGAGAGGACAATGAGCAGTTCTTC

size: .
V: TRBV2
J: TRBJ1-1
D: TRBD1
CDR3: CASSEGGTGWYTEAFF
DNA: TGTGCCAGCAGTGAAGGGGGGACAGGGTGGTACACTGAAGCTTTCTTT

size: .
V: TRBV5-1
J: TRBJ2-2
D: .
CDR3: CASSWMDISNTGELFF
DNA: TGCGCCAGCAGCTGGATGGACATATCGAACACCGGGGAGCTGTTTTTT